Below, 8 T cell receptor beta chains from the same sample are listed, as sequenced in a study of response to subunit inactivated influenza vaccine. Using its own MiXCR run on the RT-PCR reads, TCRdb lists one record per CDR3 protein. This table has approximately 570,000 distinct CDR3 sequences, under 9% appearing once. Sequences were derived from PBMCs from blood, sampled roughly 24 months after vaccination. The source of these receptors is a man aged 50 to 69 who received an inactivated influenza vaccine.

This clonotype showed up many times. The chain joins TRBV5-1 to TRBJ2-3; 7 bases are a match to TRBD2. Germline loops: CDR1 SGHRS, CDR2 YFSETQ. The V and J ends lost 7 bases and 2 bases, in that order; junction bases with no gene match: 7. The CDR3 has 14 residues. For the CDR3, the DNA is TGCGCCAGCTCCACAGCGGGGTACACAGATACGCAGTATTTT. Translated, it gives CASSTAGYTDTQYF.

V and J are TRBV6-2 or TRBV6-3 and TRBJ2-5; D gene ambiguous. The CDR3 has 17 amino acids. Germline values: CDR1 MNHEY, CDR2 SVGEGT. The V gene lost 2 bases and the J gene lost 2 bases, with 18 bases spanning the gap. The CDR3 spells CASSYPITWVAQETQYF. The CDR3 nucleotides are TGTGCCAGCAGTTACCCTATTACCTGGGTGGCTCAAGAGACCCAGTACTTC.

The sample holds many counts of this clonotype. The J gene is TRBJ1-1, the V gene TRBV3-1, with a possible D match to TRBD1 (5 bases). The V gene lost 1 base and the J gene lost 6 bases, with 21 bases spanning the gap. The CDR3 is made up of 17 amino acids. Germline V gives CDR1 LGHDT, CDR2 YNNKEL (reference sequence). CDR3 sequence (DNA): TGTGCCAGCAGCCAAGTTAGCCTCTTAACGGGGGGATCTGAAGCTTTCTTT. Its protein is CASSQVSLLTGGSEAFF.

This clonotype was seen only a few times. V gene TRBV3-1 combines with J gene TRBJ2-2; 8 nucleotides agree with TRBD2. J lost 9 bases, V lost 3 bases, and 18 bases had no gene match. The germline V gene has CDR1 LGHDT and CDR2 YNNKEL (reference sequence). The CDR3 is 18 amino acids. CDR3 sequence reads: CASSQGLLGTSPPRELFF. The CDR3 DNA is TGTGCCAGCAGCCAGGGACTTCTAGGGACTAGTCCGCCCCGGGAGCTGTTTTTT.

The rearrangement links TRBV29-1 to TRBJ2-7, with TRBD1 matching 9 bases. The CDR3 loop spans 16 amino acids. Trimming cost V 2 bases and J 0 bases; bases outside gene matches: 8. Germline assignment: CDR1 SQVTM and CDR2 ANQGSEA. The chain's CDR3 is CSVESPTTGGSYEQYF. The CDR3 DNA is TGCAGCGTTGAAAGCCCTACGACAGGGGGCTCCTACGAGCAGTACTTC.

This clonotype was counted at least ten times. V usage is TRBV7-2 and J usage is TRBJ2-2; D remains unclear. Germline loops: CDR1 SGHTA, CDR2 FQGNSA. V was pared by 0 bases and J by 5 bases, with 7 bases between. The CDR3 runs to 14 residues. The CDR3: CASSLAQRTGELFF. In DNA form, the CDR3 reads TGTGCCAGCAGCTTAGCGCAGAGAACCGGGGAGCTGTTTTTT.

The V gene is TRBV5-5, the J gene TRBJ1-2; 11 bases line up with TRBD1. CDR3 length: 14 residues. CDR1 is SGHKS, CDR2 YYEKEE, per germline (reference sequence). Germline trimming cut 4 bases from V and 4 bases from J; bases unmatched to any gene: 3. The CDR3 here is CASSKDRGLYGYTF. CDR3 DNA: TGTGCCAGCAGCAAGGACAGGGGGCTCTATGGCTACACCTTC.

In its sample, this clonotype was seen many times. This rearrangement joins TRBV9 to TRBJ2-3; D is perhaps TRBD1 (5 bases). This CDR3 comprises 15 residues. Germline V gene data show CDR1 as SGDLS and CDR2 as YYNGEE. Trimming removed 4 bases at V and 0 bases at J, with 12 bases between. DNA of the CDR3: TGTGCCAGCAGCCCCGCAGGGTCTAGCACAGATACGCAGTATTTT. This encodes CASSPAGSSTDTQYF.